This entry describes one TCR beta chain. These data originate in a study of blood T cells in healthy people across ages. With 8 bases clipped from V and 3 bases from J, the junction kept 5 bases outside the gene matches. This CDR3 region has 13 residues. Germline loops: CDR1 SNHLY, CDR2 FYNNEI. Combining a sample-barcoded 5' primer with a J-beta primer mix, a second PCR ran for about 6 to 11 cycles. TCRdb reanalysed the 5' RACE reads using MiXCR and keeps one entry per CDR3 protein. The table has 1.8 million or so distinct CDR3 sequences, about 39% seen once. The TCR originated in a human donor in good health. The chain joins TRBV2 to TRBJ2-7; 9 bases are a match to TRBD1. The sequencing sample was made of blood. The DNA for the CDR3 is TGTGCCAGCGTCGACAGGGGGGACTACGAGCAGTACTTC. Translation: CASVDRGDYEQYF.